The entry below gives a single T cell receptor beta chain sequence along with its context. Its antigen is not known. This sample was included in a study of T cells expressing NK-cell markers. Study in general: Seven sequenced donors out of eight were HCMV-seropositive, one seronegative.

The CDR3 is made up of 16 amino acids. In germline, CDR1 is MDHEN, CDR2 SYDVKM. Making the TCR beta cDNA relied on 5'RACE template switching with UMIs. TCRdb re-called the 5' RACE reads and shows each CDR3 protein once, DNA omitted. This sample's table has a few hundred thousand distinct CDR3 sequences. Study-wide results and caveats: Whether expanded NKG2C+ T cell clones recognized HCMV stayed uncertain.

Input material: blood T cells: a sorted CD56 or NKG2C T cell subset, CD4+ or CD8+ T cells, or bulk PBMC T cells (not recorded which). V gene TRBV28 combines with J gene TRBJ1-1. The clonotype originates from a man aged 18 to 69 in good health. The CDR3 loop reads CASSHQIRGTGTEAFF.